One T cell receptor beta chain is described in this entry. Its antigen remains unknown. This CDR3 is built from 16 residues. J gave up 4 bases and V 0 bases, and 5 bases lay outside the gene matches. CDR1 and CDR2 from the germline V gene are MGHRA and YSYEKL. The entry originates in a study of post-analysis software for immune sequencing data. General study findings and limits: Relative to controls, patients had several TRBV segments at higher frequency, with TRBV5-6, TRBV5-1 and TRBV20-1 among these. Comparison with controls showed significantly lower normalized Chao1 diversity in multiple sclerosis patients. The F measure placed samples prepared in the same batch into strongly shared clusters.

Tagging with unique molecular identifiers was a feature of the TCR beta cDNA libraries. Using its own MiXCR run on the PCR reads, TCRdb lists one record per CDR3 protein. This sample has fewer than 850,000 distinct CDR3 sequences, with roughly 27% found just once. The material sequenced was blood. The sequence came from a girl between 5 and 17 years old with multiple sclerosis. The chain recombines TRBV4-1 with TRBJ2-3; TRBD2 matches 9 bases. This chain's CDR3 is CASSQERGGLSDTQYF. The CDR3 nucleotides read TGCGCCAGCAGCCAAGAGCGGGGGGGCCTGTCAGATACGCAGTATTTT.